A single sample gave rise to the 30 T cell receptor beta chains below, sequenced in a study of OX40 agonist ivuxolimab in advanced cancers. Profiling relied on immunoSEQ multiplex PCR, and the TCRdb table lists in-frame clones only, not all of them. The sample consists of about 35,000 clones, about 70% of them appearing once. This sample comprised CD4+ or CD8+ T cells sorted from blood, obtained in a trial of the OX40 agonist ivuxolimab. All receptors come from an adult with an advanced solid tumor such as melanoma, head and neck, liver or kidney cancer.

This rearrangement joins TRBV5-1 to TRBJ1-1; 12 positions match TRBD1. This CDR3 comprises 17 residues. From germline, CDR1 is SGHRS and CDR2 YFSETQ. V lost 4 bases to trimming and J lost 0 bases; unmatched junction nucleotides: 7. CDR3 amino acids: CASSPRGQGAMNTEAFF. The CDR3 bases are TGCGCCAGCAGCCCTAGGGGACAGGGGGCCATGAACACTGAAGCTTTCTTT.

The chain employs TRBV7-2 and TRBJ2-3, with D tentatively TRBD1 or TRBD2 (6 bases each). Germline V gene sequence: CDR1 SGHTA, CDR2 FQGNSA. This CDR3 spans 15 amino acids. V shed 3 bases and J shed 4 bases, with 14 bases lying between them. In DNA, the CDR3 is TGTGCCAGCAGCTTCACGGGGGCTCACTCAGATACGCAGTATTTT. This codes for CASSFTGAHSDTQYF.

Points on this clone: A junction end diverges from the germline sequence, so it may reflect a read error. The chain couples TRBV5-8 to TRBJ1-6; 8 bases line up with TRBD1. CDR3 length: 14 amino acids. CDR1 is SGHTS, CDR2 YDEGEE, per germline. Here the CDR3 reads CASNLVTGGSPLHF. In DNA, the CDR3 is TGTGCCAGCAACTTGGTCACAGGGGGATCACCCCTCCACTTT.

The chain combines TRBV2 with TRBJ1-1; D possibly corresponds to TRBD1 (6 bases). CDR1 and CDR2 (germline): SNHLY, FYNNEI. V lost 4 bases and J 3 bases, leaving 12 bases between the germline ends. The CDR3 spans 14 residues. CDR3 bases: TGTGCCAGCAGTGGAAAGGGGGGGGACACTGAAGCTTTCTTT. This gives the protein CASSGKGGDTEAFF.

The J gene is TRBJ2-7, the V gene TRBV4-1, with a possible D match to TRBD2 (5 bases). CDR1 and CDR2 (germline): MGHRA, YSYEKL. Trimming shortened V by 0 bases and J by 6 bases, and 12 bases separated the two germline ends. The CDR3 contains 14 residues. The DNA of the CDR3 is TGCGCCAGCAGCCAAGAAGACACTAGGCTCGAGCAGTACTTC. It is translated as CASSQEDTRLEQYF.

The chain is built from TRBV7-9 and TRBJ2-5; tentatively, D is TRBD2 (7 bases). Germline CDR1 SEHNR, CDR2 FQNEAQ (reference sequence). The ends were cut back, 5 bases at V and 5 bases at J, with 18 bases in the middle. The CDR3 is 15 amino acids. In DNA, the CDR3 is TGTGCCAGCAGCCCGACGGGGGCCGGGGGGGAGACCCAGTACTTC. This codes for CASSPTGAGGETQYF.

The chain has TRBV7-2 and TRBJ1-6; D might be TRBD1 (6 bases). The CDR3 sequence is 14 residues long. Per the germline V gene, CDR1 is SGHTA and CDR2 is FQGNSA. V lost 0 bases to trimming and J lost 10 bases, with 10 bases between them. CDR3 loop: CASSLAGGRSPLHF. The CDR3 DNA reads TGTGCCAGCAGCTTAGCCGGGGGGCGATCACCCCTCCACTTT.

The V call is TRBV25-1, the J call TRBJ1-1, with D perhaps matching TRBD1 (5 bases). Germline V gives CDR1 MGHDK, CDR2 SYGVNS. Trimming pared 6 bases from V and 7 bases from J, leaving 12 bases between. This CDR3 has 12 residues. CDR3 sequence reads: CASSPKGSEAFF. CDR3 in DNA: TGTGCCAGCAGCCCGAAGGGGAGTGAAGCTTTCTTT.

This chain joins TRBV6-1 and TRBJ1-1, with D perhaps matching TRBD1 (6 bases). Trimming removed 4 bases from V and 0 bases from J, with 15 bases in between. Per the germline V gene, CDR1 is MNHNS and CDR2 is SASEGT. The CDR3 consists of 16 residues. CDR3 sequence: CASSGTGRGMNTEAFF. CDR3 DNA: TGTGCCAGCAGTGGAACAGGGAGGGGGATGAACACTGAAGCTTTCTTT.

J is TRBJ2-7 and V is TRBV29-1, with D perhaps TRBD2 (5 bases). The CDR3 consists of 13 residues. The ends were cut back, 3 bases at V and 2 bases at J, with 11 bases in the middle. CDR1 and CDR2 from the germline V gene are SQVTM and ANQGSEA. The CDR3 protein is CSVETHGTYEQYF. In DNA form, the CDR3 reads TGCAGCGTTGAGACTCACGGGACCTACGAGCAGTACTTC.

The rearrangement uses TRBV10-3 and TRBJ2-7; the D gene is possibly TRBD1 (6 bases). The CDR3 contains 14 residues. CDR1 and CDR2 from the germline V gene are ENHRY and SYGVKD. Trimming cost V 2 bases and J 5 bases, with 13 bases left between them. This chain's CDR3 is CAISEGPGTNEQYV. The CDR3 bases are TGTGCCATCAGTGAGGGGCCAGGGACAAACGAGCAGTACGTC.

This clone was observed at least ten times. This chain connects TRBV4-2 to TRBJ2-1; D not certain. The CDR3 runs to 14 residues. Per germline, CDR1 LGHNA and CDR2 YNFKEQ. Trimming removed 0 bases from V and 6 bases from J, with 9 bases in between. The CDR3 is CASSQESGINEQFF. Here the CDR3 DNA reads TGTGCCAGCAGCCAAGAATCGGGTATCAATGAGCAGTTCTTC.

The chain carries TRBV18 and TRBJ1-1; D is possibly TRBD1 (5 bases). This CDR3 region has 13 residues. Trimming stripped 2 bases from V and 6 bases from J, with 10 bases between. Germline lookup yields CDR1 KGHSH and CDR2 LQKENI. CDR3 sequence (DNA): TGTGCCAGCTCACCATCGTGGGGGGCTGAAGCTTTCTTT. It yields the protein CASSPSWGAEAFF.

The CDR3 sequence is CASSPQGETQYF. The CDR3 DNA follows: TGTGCCAGTAGTCCTCAAGGGGAGACCCAGTACTTC. V and J are TRBV19 and TRBJ2-5; D is undetermined. The CDR3 has 12 amino acids. Deletions cut 5 bases from V and 5 bases from J, with 9 bases between. Germline CDR1 and CDR2: LNHDA and SQIVND (reference sequence).

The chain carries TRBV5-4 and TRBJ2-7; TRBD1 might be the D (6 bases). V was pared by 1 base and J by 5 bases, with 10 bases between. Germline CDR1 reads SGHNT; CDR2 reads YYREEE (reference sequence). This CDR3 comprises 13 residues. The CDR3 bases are TGTGCCAGCAGCTTGTTCAGGGGAAACGAGCAGTACTTC. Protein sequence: CASSLFRGNEQYF.

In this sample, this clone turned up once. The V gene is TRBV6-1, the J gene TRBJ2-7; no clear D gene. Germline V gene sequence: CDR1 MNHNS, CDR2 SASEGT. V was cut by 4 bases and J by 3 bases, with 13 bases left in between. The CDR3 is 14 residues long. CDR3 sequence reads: CASSVTWDLYEQYV. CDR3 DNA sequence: TGTGCCAGCAGTGTGACCTGGGATCTCTACGAGCAGTACGTC.

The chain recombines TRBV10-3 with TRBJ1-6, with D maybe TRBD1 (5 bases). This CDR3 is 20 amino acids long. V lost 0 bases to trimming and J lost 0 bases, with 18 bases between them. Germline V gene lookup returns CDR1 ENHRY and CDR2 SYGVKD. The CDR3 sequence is CAISESKTDLFSSYNSPLHF. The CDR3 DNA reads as TGTGCCATCAGTGAGTCGAAGACAGACTTATTTAGCTCCTATAATTCACCCCTCCACTTT.

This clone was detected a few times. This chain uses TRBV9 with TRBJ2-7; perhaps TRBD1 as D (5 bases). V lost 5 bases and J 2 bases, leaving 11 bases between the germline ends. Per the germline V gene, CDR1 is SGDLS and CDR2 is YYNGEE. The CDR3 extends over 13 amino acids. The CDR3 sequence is CASRNRYPYEQYV. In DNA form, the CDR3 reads TGTGCCAGCAGAAACAGGTATCCCTACGAGCAGTACGTC.

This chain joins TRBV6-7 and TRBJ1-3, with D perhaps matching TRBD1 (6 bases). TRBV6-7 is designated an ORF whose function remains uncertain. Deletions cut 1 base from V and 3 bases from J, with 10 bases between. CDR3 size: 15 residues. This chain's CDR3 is CASSYCRGVGNTIYF. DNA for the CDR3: TGTGCCAGCAGTTACTGCAGGGGAGTTGGAAACACCATATATTTT.

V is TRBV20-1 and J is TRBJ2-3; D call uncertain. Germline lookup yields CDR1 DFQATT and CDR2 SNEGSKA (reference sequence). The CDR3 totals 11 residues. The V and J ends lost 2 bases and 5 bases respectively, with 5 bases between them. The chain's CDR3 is CSARKIDTQYF. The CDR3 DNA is TGCAGTGCTAGAAAGATAGATACGCAGTATTTT.

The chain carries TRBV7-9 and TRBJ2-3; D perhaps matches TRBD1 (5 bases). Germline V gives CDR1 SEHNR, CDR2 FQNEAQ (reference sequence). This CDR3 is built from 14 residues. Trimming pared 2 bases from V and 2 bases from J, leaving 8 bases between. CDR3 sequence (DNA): TGTGCCAGCAGCTTACAGGGTCCCACAGATACGCAGTATTTT. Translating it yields CASSLQGPTDTQYF.

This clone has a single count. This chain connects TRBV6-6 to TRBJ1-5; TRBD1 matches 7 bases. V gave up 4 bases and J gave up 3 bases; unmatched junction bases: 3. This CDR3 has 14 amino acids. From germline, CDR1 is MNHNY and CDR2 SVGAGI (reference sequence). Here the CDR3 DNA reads TGTGCCAGCAGTTGGGGACAGCTCAATCAGCCCCAGCATTTT. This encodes CASSWGQLNQPQHF.

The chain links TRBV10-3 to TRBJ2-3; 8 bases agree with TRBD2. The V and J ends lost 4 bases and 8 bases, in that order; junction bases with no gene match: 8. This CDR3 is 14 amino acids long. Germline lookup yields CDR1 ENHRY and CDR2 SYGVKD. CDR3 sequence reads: CAISAGGVQGTQYF. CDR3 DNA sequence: TGTGCCATCAGTGCCGGGGGGGTGCAGGGTACGCAGTATTTT.

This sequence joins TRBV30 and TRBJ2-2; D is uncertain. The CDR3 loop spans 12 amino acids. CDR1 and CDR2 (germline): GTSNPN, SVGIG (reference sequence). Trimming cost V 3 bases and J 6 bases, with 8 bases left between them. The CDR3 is CAWSVSAGELFF. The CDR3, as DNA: TGTGCCTGGAGCGTATCGGCCGGGGAGCTGTTTTTT.

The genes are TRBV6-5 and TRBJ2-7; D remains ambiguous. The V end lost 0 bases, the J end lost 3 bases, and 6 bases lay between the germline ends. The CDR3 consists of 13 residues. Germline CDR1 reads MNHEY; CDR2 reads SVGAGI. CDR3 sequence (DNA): TGTGCCAGCAGTTACTCCTCGTTCTACGAGCAGTACTTC. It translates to CASSYSSFYEQYF.

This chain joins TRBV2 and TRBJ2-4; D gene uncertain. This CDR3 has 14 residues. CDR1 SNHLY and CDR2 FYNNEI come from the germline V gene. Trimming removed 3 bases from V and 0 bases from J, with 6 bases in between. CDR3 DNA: TGTGCCAGCAGTGAGGAAGTAGCCAAAAACATTCAGTACTTC. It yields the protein CASSEEVAKNIQYF.

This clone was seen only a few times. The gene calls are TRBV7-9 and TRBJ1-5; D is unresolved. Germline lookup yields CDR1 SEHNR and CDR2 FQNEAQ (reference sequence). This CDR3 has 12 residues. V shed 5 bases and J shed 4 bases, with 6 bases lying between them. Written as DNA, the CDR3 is TGTGCCAGCAGCGTGGGTAATCAGCCCCAGCATTTT. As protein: CASSVGNQPQHF.

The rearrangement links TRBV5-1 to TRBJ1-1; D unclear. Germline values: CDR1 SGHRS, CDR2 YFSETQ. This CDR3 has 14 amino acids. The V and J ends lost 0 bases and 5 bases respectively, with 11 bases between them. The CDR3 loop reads CASSLAGEGTEAFF. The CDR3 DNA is TGCGCCAGCAGCTTGGCCGGGGAGGGAACTGAAGCTTTCTTT.

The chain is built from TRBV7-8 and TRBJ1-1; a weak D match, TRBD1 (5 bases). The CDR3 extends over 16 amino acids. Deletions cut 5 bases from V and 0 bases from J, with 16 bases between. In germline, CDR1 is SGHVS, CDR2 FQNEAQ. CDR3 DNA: TGTGCCAGCAGCATCCACAGGCTGCTTGTGAACACTGAAGCTTTCTTT. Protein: CASSIHRLLVNTEAFF.

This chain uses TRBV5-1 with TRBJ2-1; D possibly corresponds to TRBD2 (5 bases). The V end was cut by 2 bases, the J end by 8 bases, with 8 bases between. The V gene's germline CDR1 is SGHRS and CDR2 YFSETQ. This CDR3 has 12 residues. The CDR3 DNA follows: TGCGCCAGCAGCTTCGGGATCGATGAGCAGTTCTTC. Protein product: CASSFGIDEQFF.